Listed below are T cell receptor beta chains from one sample, sequenced in a study of T cell repertoires in cytomegalovirus infection. From the reads, TCRdb called clonotypes with MiXCR, one entry per CDR3 protein. The sample has about 260,000 distinct CDR3 sequences, roughly 15% seen once. Material for sequencing was PBMCs. All receptors come from a human donor in good health (CMV status not recorded). Some clones in this sample may be carry-over from other donors' samples. Each CDR3 is given with its conserved first and last residue. The D gene is left open where the match is weak. Where a row states a size, it is once, few, many or the class of an expanded clone; other rows omit it.

D	size	V	J	DNA	CDR3
.	.	TRBV7-2	TRBJ2-7	TGTGCCAGCAGCTTCATGGGGACACACGAGCAGTACTTC	CASSFMGTHEQYF
TRBD2	many	TRBV6-2/TRBV6-3	TRBJ2-3	TGTGCCATCCGACCGGGACTAGCAAAAAAAGATACGCAGTATTTT	CAIRPGLAKKDTQYF
.	few	TRBV14	TRBJ1-1	TGTGCCAGCAGCCCGAACTGGAACACTGAAGCTTTCTTT	CASSPNWNTEAFF
.	many	TRBV20-1	TRBJ2-5	TGCAGTGCTAGATCGGTGGGCGGCGTGGAGACCCAGTACTTC	CSARSVGGVETQYF
TRBD1	many	TRBV7-2	TRBJ1-2	TGTGCCAGCATCATAAGACAGGGGCGAGGCGATGGCTACACCTTC	CASIIRQGRGDGYTF
.	many	TRBV15	TRBJ2-1	TGTGCCACCAGCAGAGATAGGGGTGCGGGATCCTACAATGAGCAGTTCTTC	CATSRDRGAGSYNEQFF
.	many	TRBV7-9	TRBJ2-4	TGTGCCAGCAGCTTTTCTATGGGAGATGCCAAAAACATTCAGTACTTC	CASSFSMGDAKNIQYF
.	.	TRBV2	TRBJ2-1	TGTGCCAGCAGTGAACTGGGCTTACCCGATGAGCAGTTCTTC	CASSELGLPDEQFF
.	few	TRBV10-3	TRBJ2-3	TGTGCCATCAGCCCCGGGACCCAGGATACGCAGTATTTT	CAISPGTQDTQYF
.	many	TRBV28	TRBJ1-1	TGTGCCAGCGCAAAGGAAGGCTCCATGAACACTGAAGCTTTCTTT	CASAKEGSMNTEAFF
.	many	TRBV6-2/TRBV6-3	TRBJ2-1	TGTGCCAGCAGTTACGGCGGGAAGTCCTCCTACAATGAGCAGTTCTTC	CASSYGGKSSYNEQFF
.	many	TRBV7-2	TRBJ1-1	TGTGCCAGCAGTGCCCAGGGGCTGAACACTGAAGCTTTCTTT	CASSAQGLNTEAFF
.	many	TRBV4-3	TRBJ1-1	TGCGCCAGCAGCCAAGAAGAGGGAACAGGGCCAACTGAAGCTTTCTTT	CASSQEEGTGPTEAFF
.	many	TRBV4-1	TRBJ1-5	TGCGCCAGCAGCCAAGAAAATCGTTCCGGGGGAGATCAGCCCCAGCATTTT	CASSQENRSGGDQPQHF
.	few	TRBV2	TRBJ1-6	TGTGCCAGCAGGCGGGAGTGGCAGGATAATTCACCCCTCCACTTT	CASRREWQDNSPLHF
.	.	TRBV14	TRBJ1-3	TGTGCCAGCAGCCAAGGGGATTGGGCCGGAAACACCATATATTTT	CASSQGDWAGNTIYF
TRBD2	.	TRBV24-1	TRBJ2-7	TGTGCCACCAGTGATTCTCGGGGGGAGATCGAGCAGTACTTC	CATSDSRGEIEQYF
.	many	TRBV7-9	TRBJ1-2	TGTGCCAGCAGCTTAACCGATCCCCAGGTCTATGGCTACACCTTC	CASSLTDPQVYGYTF
TRBD1	many	TRBV7-6	TRBJ2-2	TGTGCCAGCAGCTTAAGACAGGGGAACGGGGAGCTGTTTTTT	CASSLRQGNGELFF
.	once	TRBV9	TRBJ2-4	TGTGCCAGCAGCTTCGCCCCAGGGCCGGCCAAAAACATTCAGTACTTC	CASSFAPGPAKNIQYF
.	.	TRBV20-1	TRBJ1-2	TGCAGTGGACCGGGACCTGGGAACTATGGCTACACCTTC	CSGPGPGNYGYTF
.	few	TRBV5-5	TRBJ2-4	TGTGCCAGCAGCTTGGGGGCGGACGTTCTAGCCAAAAACATTCAGTACTTC	CASSLGADVLAKNIQYF
.	many	TRBV12-3/TRBV12-4	TRBJ1-4	TGTGCCAGCAGTTTAGGTCGGGGTCACGCCGAAAAACTGTTTTTT	CASSLGRGHAEKLFF
.	few	TRBV19	TRBJ1-6	TGTGCCAGTAGTATTGGAGCCCCAGGGCGCAATTCACCCCTCCACTTT	CASSIGAPGRNSPLHF
.	many	TRBV20-1	TRBJ1-1	TGCAGTGCTAGAGATGGTTTGGGGGACACTGAAGCTTTCTTT	CSARDGLGDTEAFF
.	few	TRBV15	TRBJ2-7	TGTGCCACCAGCAGGGTTCCCCGGGTGAGCTCCTACGAGCAGTACTTC	CATSRVPRVSSYEQYF
TRBD1	.	TRBV29-1	TRBJ1-2	TGCAGCGTTCCAAGTGGGACAGGGACTACTAACTATGGCTACACCTTC	CSVPSGTGTTNYGYTF
TRBD2	.	TRBV20-1	TRBJ2-7	TGCAGTGCTAGCCTAGCGGGAGGGCTCTCCCACGAGCAGTACTTC	CSASLAGGLSHEQYF
TRBD1	many	TRBV7-2	TRBJ2-1	TGTGCCAGCAGCTTAGTGGGACAGGGAGGCAATGAGCAGTTCTTC	CASSLVGQGGNEQFF
TRBD1	.	TRBV6-6	TRBJ2-2	TGTGCCAGCCGGGACAGGGGAAACACCGGGGAGCTGTTTTTT	CASRDRGNTGELFF
TRBD1	.	TRBV6-4	TRBJ2-1	TGTGCCAGCAGTGAGACGGGACAGGGAGGCCATGAGCAGTTCTTC	CASSETGQGGHEQFF
.	many	TRBV7-9	TRBJ2-1	TGTGCCAGCAGCTTAGGGCGAAACAATGAGCAGTTCTTC	CASSLGRNNEQFF
.	many	TRBV7-2	TRBJ1-1	TGTGCCAGCAGCTTAATAGGCGCGAACACTGAAGCTTTCTTT	CASSLIGANTEAFF
TRBD1	few	TRBV28	TRBJ2-1	TGTGCCAGCAAATCGTCCGGGACAGGGAGGGGGCATGAGCAGTTCTTC	CASKSSGTGRGHEQFF
.	.	TRBV2	TRBJ1-4	TGTGCCAGCAGTGTGGATCGGGACCAGGCTCGGTTTTTT	CASSVDRDQARFF
TRBD2	.	TRBV20-1	TRBJ2-2	TGCAGTGCTAACATAGCGGGGGGGAACACCGGGGAGCTGTTTTTT	CSANIAGGNTGELFF
.	many	TRBV5-1	TRBJ2-1	TGCGCCAGCAGCTCTGGAACTGCCCCCGCCAATGAGCAGTTCTTC	CASSSGTAPANEQFF
TRBD1	many	TRBV7-9	TRBJ1-6	TGTGCCAGCAGTTTTACAGGGGGCGGTAATTCACCCCTCCACTTT	CASSFTGGGNSPLHF
.	.	TRBV28	TRBJ2-7	TGTGCCAGCAGCATCGACTACGAGCAGTACTTC	CASSIDYEQYF
.	few	TRBV6-1	TRBJ2-5	TGTGCCAGCAGTGAAGCGATCGGGGGTGTGAGGGAGACCCAGTACTTC	CASSEAIGGVRETQYF
.	.	TRBV7-2	TRBJ1-6	TGTGCCAGCAGCCCCTACAGCAGCTCCTATAATTCACCCCTCCACTTT	CASSPYSSSYNSPLHF
TRBD2	few	TRBV7-2	TRBJ2-1	TGTGCCAGCAGCTTAGAAGGGCTAGCGGGGGGTCGGTATGAGCAGTTCTTC	CASSLEGLAGGRYEQFF
TRBD1	many	TRBV20-1	TRBJ2-1	TGCAGTGCTAGAGGGACAGGGGAAGTCAATGAGCAGTTCTTC	CSARGTGEVNEQFF
.	few	TRBV28	TRBJ1-5	TGTGCCAGTGGCCCCGCGATGGGGCAGCCCCAGCATTTT	CASGPAMGQPQHF
.	many	TRBV4-2	TRBJ2-5	TGTGCCAGCAGCCAAGAGTTGTCGGTCGGGGGAGGAGAGACCCAGTACTTC	CASSQELSVGGGETQYF
.	few	TRBV6-2/TRBV6-3	TRBJ1-2	TGTGCCAGCAATAATGGGGGGTTCCTAGGCTATGGCTACACCTTC	CASNNGGFLGYGYTF
.	few	TRBV4-3	TRBJ2-3	TGCGCCAGCAGCCAAGATGGACCTGGCGGTTACACCACAGATACGCAGTATTTT	CASSQDGPGGYTTDTQYF
TRBD1	many	TRBV19	TRBJ1-1	TGTGCCAGTAGTCAGGGGGGGTACACTGAAGCTTTCTTT	CASSQGGYTEAFF
TRBD2	many	TRBV4-1	TRBJ2-7	TGCGCCAGCAGCCCGGGTGGTAGCGGGAGATATGAGCAGTACTTC	CASSPGGSGRYEQYF
.	.	TRBV12-3/TRBV12-4	TRBJ2-3	TGTGCCAGCAGGCCGCTCCGGCTAGCCGCGACTAGCACAGATACGCAGTATTTT	CASRPLRLAATSTDTQYF
.	.	TRBV20-1	TRBJ1-4	TGCAGTGCTAGAGAGGGGGGATATGAAAAACTGTTTTTT	CSAREGGYEKLFF
TRBD1	.	TRBV20-1	TRBJ2-7	TGCAGTGCTAGGAAGGTAGGGGACAGGGTACTGGGCGAGCAGTACTTC	CSARKVGDRVLGEQYF
.	.	TRBV20-1	TRBJ1-1	TGCAGTGCTAGACGAGGGAGCACTGAAGCTTTCTTT	CSARRGSTEAFF
.	many	TRBV7-3	TRBJ2-2	TGTGCCAGCAGCTTAGGGGTTCGAGGTATCGGGGAGCTGTTTTTT	CASSLGVRGIGELFF
TRBD2	.	TRBV28	TRBJ2-5	TGTGCCAGCAGTCCCGTCCTCGGCCGTAGCGGGAGGGTAGAGACCCAGTACTTC	CASSPVLGRSGRVETQYF
.	.	TRBV6-6	TRBJ2-7	TGTGCCAGCTCGGAGGGGGCAGAGAACGAGCAGTACTTC	CASSEGAENEQYF